The clone carrying this TCR beta chain came up a few times. The record originates from a study of blood T cell repertoires in COVID-19. Study in general: Acute and convalescent COVID-19 samples came from the United States, Italy and Spain.

The V and J ends lost 4 bases and 8 bases respectively, with 14 bases between them. This CDR3 contains 12 residues. CDR1 is GTSNPN and CDR2 is SVGIG in the germline V gene (reference sequence). The data were produced by immunoSEQ multiplex PCR, yet TCRdb's version contains in-frame clones alone and is incomplete. This sample carries some 200,000 clones, around 87% of them seen once, and the ten largest clones take 2.5%. The specimen sequenced was peripheral blood. The V and J genes are TRBV30 and TRBJ1-2; tentatively, D is TRBD1 (5 bases). The TCR originated in a man in his forties with active or convalescent COVID-19. The CDR3 sequence: CAWTKIRGGYTF. The DNA of the CDR3 is TGTGCCTGGACCAAAATTCGGGGGGGCTACACCTTC.